These 25 T cell receptor beta chains originate from one sample sequenced in a study of shared clonotypes between healthy human individuals. Sequencing was performed with immunoSEQ multiplex PCR; in TCRdb, only in-frame clones are kept and a portion is missing. The table has around 180,000 clones, over 85% seen once; the top ten hold more than 0.06%. Sequenced sample: naive CD4+ T cells sorted from blood. Subset denoted: CD45RA+ positively selected. The receptors were sampled from a woman in her twenties or thirties in good health.

The chain combines TRBV27 with TRBJ1-2; 7 bases map to TRBD1. CDR3 length: 13 residues. In germline, CDR1 is MNHEY, CDR2 SMNVEV (reference sequence). With 6 bases clipped from V and 0 bases from J, the junction kept 1 base outside the gene matches. CDR3 bases: TGTGCCAGCAGGGACAGGACTAACTATGGCTACACCTTC. Translated, it gives CASRDRTNYGYTF.

This chain uses TRBV6-1 with TRBJ1-1; no firm D call. Per the germline V gene, CDR1 is MNHNS and CDR2 is SASEGT. The V end was cut by 6 bases, the J end by 3 bases, with 11 bases between. The CDR3 spans 13 residues. The CDR3 is CASRVDGDTEAFF. For the CDR3, the DNA is TGTGCCAGCAGGGTTGATGGGGACACTGAAGCTTTCTTT.

V usage is TRBV7-2 and J usage is TRBJ2-5; TRBD2 matches 14 bases. The last part of the DNA fits TRBJ2-7 better; the J call may be wrong. CDR1 is SGHTA and CDR2 is FQGNSA in the germline V gene. The CDR3 has 17 residues. CDR3 sequence reads: CASSPGGLAGVHYEQYF. CDR3 in DNA: TGTGCCAGCAGCCCAGGGGGACTAGCGGGAGTACACTACGAGCAGTACTTC.

The chain recombines TRBV5-8 with TRBJ2-7, with a weak D call TRBD1 (5 bases). Germline V gene lookup returns CDR1 SGHTS and CDR2 YDEGEE. V lost 0 bases, J lost 0 bases, and 10 bases lay in between. This CDR3 is built from 15 residues. The CDR3 loop reads CASSLGTHLSYEQYF. CDR3 nucleotides: TGTGCCAGCAGCTTGGGGACACATCTCTCCTACGAGCAGTACTTC. Using reference TRBV5-8 and TRBJ2-7 for the parts outside the CDR3, the full variable domain is EAGVTQSPTHLIKTRGQQATLRCSPISGHTSVYWYQQALGLGLQFLLWYDEGEERNRGNFPPRFSGRQFPNYSSELNVNALELEDSALYLCASSLGTHLSYEQYFGPGTRLTVT.

This sequence joins TRBV5-1 and TRBJ2-3; the D is unclear. In germline, CDR1 is SGHRS, CDR2 YFSETQ. CDR3 size: 15 residues. Trimming removed 3 bases from V and 6 bases from J, with 17 bases in between. CDR3 protein: CASSSGLRWVDTQYF. The CDR3 bases are TGCGCCAGCAGCTCCGGCCTGCGTTGGGTGGATACGCAGTATTTT. The full variable domain, with the rest looked up from reference TRBV5-1 and TRBJ2-3, is KAGVTQTPRYLIKTRGQQVTLSCSPISGHRSVSWYQQTPGQGLQFLFEYFSETQRNKGNFPGRFSGRQFSNSRSEMNVSTLELGDSALYLCASSSGLRWVDTQYFGPGTRLTVL.

The rearrangement uses TRBV6-5 and TRBJ2-1; TRBD2 agrees at 8 bases. Germline CDR1 is MNHEY and CDR2 is SVGAGI. The V gene end was trimmed by 0 bases and the J gene end by 8 bases; junction bases not matched to a gene: 6. This CDR3 has 15 residues. In DNA, the CDR3 is TGTGCCAGCAGTTACTCCGGGACTAGATCGGATGAGCAGTTCTTC. This sequence encodes CASSYSGTRSDEQFF.

The chain carries TRBV11-1 and TRBJ1-2; 7 bases are shared with TRBD1. Losses at the gene ends were 2 bases for V and 4 bases for J; bases not matched to a gene: 10. This CDR3 has 16 amino acids. CDR1 SGHAT and CDR2 FQDESV come from the germline V gene (reference sequence). CDR3 loop: CASSLLSRGRSYGYTF. The CDR3 DNA reads TGTGCCAGCAGCTTACTATCAAGGGGGCGGTCCTATGGCTACACCTTC.

The chain employs TRBV11-2 and TRBJ2-1; TRBD2 matches 8 bases. The length of the CDR3 is 16 residues. The germline gives CDR1 SGHAT, CDR2 FQNNGV. After removal of 5 bases from V and 7 bases from J, the junction contained 13 bases not matched to a gene. The chain's CDR3 is CASSRNRAGGGNEQFF. The CDR3 DNA is TGTGCCAGCAGCCGAAACCGGGCGGGAGGTGGGAATGAGCAGTTCTTC.

The chain combines TRBV27 with TRBJ1-1, with a tentative D call TRBD1 (5 bases). Deletions cut 8 bases from V and 1 base from J, with 8 bases between. CDR3 length equals 12 residues. CDR1 and CDR2 (germline): MNHEY, SMNVEV (reference sequence). CDR3 in DNA: TGTGCCAGCGGAGGGACGAACACTGAAGCTTTCTTT. Its translation is CASGGTNTEAFF.

The J gene is TRBJ2-2, the V gene TRBV7-9; 8 positions match TRBD2. Germline trimming cut 1 base from V and 4 bases from J; bases unmatched to any gene: 5. The CDR3 runs 16 residues. Germline V gene sequence: CDR1 SEHNR, CDR2 FQNEAQ (reference sequence). The CDR3 protein is CASSLGVREGTGELFF. The DNA for the CDR3 is TGTGCCAGCAGCTTAGGTGTCCGGGAGGGCACCGGGGAGCTGTTTTTT. Together with reference TRBV7-9 and TRBJ2-2, the CDR3 gives the full variable domain: DTGVSQNPRHKITKRGQNVTFRCDPISEHNRLYWYRQTLGQGPEFLTYFQNEAQLEKSRLLSDRFSAERPKGSFSTLEIQRTEQGDSAMYLCASSLGVREGTGELFFGEGSRLTVL.

The table lists this clone with a count of one. The gene calls are TRBV9 and TRBJ1-2; a possible D gene is TRBD1 (6 bases). The CDR3 sequence is 14 residues long. Looked up from germline, CDR1 is SGDLS and CDR2 is YYNGEE. Trimming took 4 bases from V and 9 from J, leaving 19 bases between them. The CDR3 spells CASSPDGQRNSYTF. The CDR3 bases are TGTGCCAGCAGCCCGGATGGACAGAGGAATAGCTACACCTTC. The variable domain in full, completed from reference TRBV9 and TRBJ1-2, reads DSGVTQTPKHLITATGQRVTLRCSPRSGDLSVYWYQQSLDQGLQFLIQYYNGEERAKGNILERFSAQQFPDLHSELNLSSLELGDSALYFCASSPDGQRNSYTFGSGTRLTVV.

The chain couples TRBV19 to TRBJ1-1, with TRBD1 as a possible D gene (6 bases). Trimming cost V 5 bases and J 0 bases, with 10 bases left between them. CDR1 and CDR2 from the germline V gene are LNHDA and SQIVND (reference sequence). This CDR3 region has 14 residues. CDR3 DNA sequence: TGTGCCAGTAGTCTCGGACAGATGAACACTGAAGCTTTCTTT. Translation: CASSLGQMNTEAFF. The full variable domain, its missing parts supplied by reference TRBV19 and TRBJ1-1, is DGGITQSPKYLFRKEGQNVTLSCEQNLNHDAMYWYRQDPGQGLRLIYYSQIVNDFQKGDIAEGYSVSREKKESFPLTVTSAQKNPTAFYLCASSLGQMNTEAFFGQGTRLTVV.

The V and J genes are TRBV28 and TRBJ1-4; D uncertain. Trimming pared 9 bases from V and 6 bases from J, leaving 29 bases between. This CDR3 region has 18 residues. Germline V gives CDR1 MDHEN, CDR2 SYDVKM. CDR3 sequence (DNA): TGTGCCAGTCGACCCTTTAACGGCGAATCGGGAGTTGATGAAAAACTGTTTTTT. Its protein product is CASRPFNGESGVDEKLFF.

This clone was observed a single time. V gene TRBV30 combines with J gene TRBJ2-2; D possibly corresponds to TRBD2 (6 bases). The CDR3 length is 15 residues. The germline V gene has CDR1 GTSNPN and CDR2 SVGIG (reference sequence). V lost 3 bases, J lost 1 base, and 12 bases lay in between. CDR3 amino acids: CAWRAGTWNTGELFF. In nucleotides, the CDR3 is TGTGCCTGGAGAGCCGGGACTTGGAACACCGGGGAGCTGTTTTTT.

This clone appeared a few times. In DNA form, the CDR3 reads TGCGCCAGCAGCCAAGCACAGACAAATCAGCCCCAGCATTTT. Amino acids: CASSQAQTNQPQHF. This chain uses TRBV4-1 with TRBJ1-5; D remains ambiguous. Between the trimmed V and J ends, which lost 1 base and 4 bases, there was a span of 8 bases. This CDR3 has 14 amino acids. Germline V lookup: CDR1 MGHRA, CDR2 YSYEKL.

The chain joins TRBV10-1 to TRBJ2-3; 8 bases map to TRBD2. Germline values: CDR1 WNHNN, CDR2 SYGVQD (reference sequence). J was trimmed by 2 bases and V by 3 bases; bases with no gene match: 4. This CDR3 contains 15 residues. The chain's CDR3 is CASSDIAGITDTQYF. The CDR3 nucleotides read TGCGCCAGCAGTGATATAGCGGGGATCACAGATACGCAGTATTTT.

This rearrangement joins TRBV7-8 to TRBJ2-3; a weak D match, TRBD2 (7 bases). The V gene lost 5 bases and the J gene lost 2 bases, with 17 bases spanning the gap. This CDR3 region has 16 residues. Germline V gene data show CDR1 as SGHVS and CDR2 as FQNEAQ. In nucleotides, the CDR3 is TGTGCCAGCAGCCCTTCGCGGGGGCGACCCACAGATACGCAGTATTTT. This codes for CASSPSRGRPTDTQYF.

V is TRBV28 and J is TRBJ2-2; no firm D call. Germline V gene sequence: CDR1 MDHEN, CDR2 SYDVKM. Trimming removed 2 bases at V and 4 bases at J, with 5 bases between. This CDR3 comprises 13 residues. CDR3 sequence reads: CASSLGRTGELFF. CDR3 in DNA: TGTGCCAGCAGTTTAGGGCGCACCGGGGAGCTGTTTTTT.

CDR3 DNA: TGTGCCAGCAGTCCCCGCAGATTACCCTACGAGCAGTACTTC. Its protein product is CASSPRRLPYEQYF. The gene calls are TRBV28 and TRBJ2-7; D not certain. Trimming shortened V by 5 bases and J by 2 bases, and 13 bases separated the two germline ends. The CDR3 contains 14 residues. CDR1 is MDHEN and CDR2 is SYDVKM in the germline V gene. Full variable domain (remainder filled in from reference TRBV28 and TRBJ2-7): DVKVTQSSRYLVKRTGEKVFLECVQDMDHENMFWYRQDPGLGLRLIYFSYDVKMKEKGDIPEGYSVSREKKERFSLILESASTNQTSMYLCASSPRRLPYEQYFGPGTRLTVT.

The rearrangement uses TRBV7-6 and TRBJ1-1; D ambiguous. The V gene lost 1 base and the J gene lost 2 bases, with 8 bases spanning the gap. Germline CDR1 is SGHVS and CDR2 is FNYEAQ. CDR3 length: 14 amino acids. The DNA of the CDR3 is TGTGCCAGCAGCTTAGGAGTGGGAAACACTGAAGCTTTCTTT. This codes for CASSLGVGNTEAFF.

The genes are TRBV2 and TRBJ1-5; possible D gene TRBD1, 5 bases. This CDR3 spans 13 amino acids. V was cut by 6 bases and J by 2 bases, with 8 bases left in between. The germline CDR1 and CDR2 sequences are SNHLY and FYNNEI. In DNA form, the CDR3 reads TGTGCCAGCAGAAGGGACGGCAATCAGCCCCAGCATTTT. Translation: CASRRDGNQPQHF. Full variable domain (rest looked up from reference TRBV2 and TRBJ1-5): EPEVTQTPSHQVTQMGQEVILRCVPISNHLYFYWYRQILGQKVEFLVSFYNNEISEKSEIFDDQFSVERPDGSNFTLKIRSTKLEDSAMYFCASRRDGNQPQHFGDGTRLSIL.

This clone has a handful of counts. The chain links TRBV6-1 to TRBJ2-7, with 8 bases identical to TRBD1. V shed 7 bases and J 6 bases; nucleotides not matched to a gene: 5. The length of the CDR3 is 12 residues. Germline lookup yields CDR1 MNHNS and CDR2 SASEGT. CDR3 region: CASIDRGSEQYF. The CDR3 coding sequence is TGTGCCAGCATCGACAGGGGTTCCGAGCAGTACTTC.

This clone was counted a single time. This rearrangement joins TRBV9 to TRBJ2-7; no reliable D call. Germline V gene data show CDR1 as SGDLS and CDR2 as YYNGEE. Trimming removed 0 bases from V and 2 bases from J, with 12 bases in between. The CDR3 has 15 amino acids. The CDR3 is CASSVALGGTYEQYF. The CDR3 bases are TGTGCCAGCAGCGTAGCTCTGGGCGGTACCTACGAGCAGTACTTC. The full variable domain, its missing parts supplied by reference TRBV9 and TRBJ2-7, is DSGVTQTPKHLITATGQRVTLRCSPRSGDLSVYWYQQSLDQGLQFLIQYYNGEERAKGNILERFSAQQFPDLHSELNLSSLELGDSALYFCASSVALGGTYEQYFGPGTRLTVT.

V usage is TRBV7-9 and J usage is TRBJ2-7; D might be TRBD2 (6 bases). CDR3 length: 16 amino acids. V dropped 5 bases and J dropped 4 bases, with 21 bases sitting between them. Germline CDR1 and CDR2: SEHNR and FQNEAQ (reference sequence). The CDR3 sequence: CASSDVLAPSVYEQYF. The CDR3 coding sequence is TGTGCCAGCAGCGACGTACTAGCCCCGTCGGTGTACGAGCAGTACTTC.

The chain couples TRBV19 to TRBJ2-3, with D perhaps given as TRBD1 or TRBD2 (6 bases each). Looked up from germline, CDR1 is LNHDA and CDR2 is SQIVND (reference sequence). CDR3 length: 17 residues. V was shortened by 2 bases and J by 6 bases, with 21 bases between the two germline ends. Written as DNA, the CDR3 is TGTGCCAGTAGTATAATCCGAGTAGCCGGAGGGGGGGATACGCAGTATTTT. Protein sequence: CASSIIRVAGGGDTQYF.